This entry is about one T cell receptor beta chain. These data belong to a study of blood T cell repertoires in COVID-19. Losses at the gene ends were 3 bases for V and 8 bases for J; bases not matched to a gene: 8. This CDR3 contains 17 residues. Germline CDR1 is LGHDT and CDR2 is YNNKEL (reference sequence). Clones were read by immunoSEQ multiplex PCR, and TCRdb kept only the in-frame ones, dropping some. The table lists roughly 150,000 clones, around three quarters of them singletons. This TCR was recovered from a man aged 60 to 69 with acute or convalescent COVID-19. Sequenced material: peripheral blood. The V call is TRBV3-1 (or the pseudogene TRBV3-2), the J call TRBJ2-1; TRBD2 aligns across 15 bases. In DNA form, the CDR3 reads TGTGCCAGCAGCCATACCGGACTAGCGGGGGGGCGAGATGAGCAGTTCTTC. Its translation is CASSHTGLAGGRDEQFF.